This T cell receptor (beta chain) was observed in a study of spatial heterogeneity in lung cancer. In its sample, this clonotype was seen many times. Germline CDR1 reads KGHSH; CDR2 reads LQKENI. V was clipped by 6 bases and J by 6 bases; unmatched bases: 10. The CDR3 contains 14 residues. Using its own MiXCR run on the 5' RACE reads, TCRdb lists one record per CDR3 protein. Here the sample spans more than 20,000 distinct CDR3 sequences, about 4.9% being singletons. The time point is: sample taken at primary tumor resection. Sequencing covered unsorted whole RNA taken from tumor, nontumor lung or frozen PBMC.

Sequencing was performed on PBMCs, taken at surgery. The TCR comes from a male donor with early-stage non-small cell lung cancer. The rearrangement uses TRBV18 and TRBJ2-7; 8 positions match TRBD1. DNA for the CDR3: TGTGCCAGCTCCCGGACAGGGACAGAAAGCGAGCAGTACTTC. Protein sequence: CASSRTGTESEQYF.